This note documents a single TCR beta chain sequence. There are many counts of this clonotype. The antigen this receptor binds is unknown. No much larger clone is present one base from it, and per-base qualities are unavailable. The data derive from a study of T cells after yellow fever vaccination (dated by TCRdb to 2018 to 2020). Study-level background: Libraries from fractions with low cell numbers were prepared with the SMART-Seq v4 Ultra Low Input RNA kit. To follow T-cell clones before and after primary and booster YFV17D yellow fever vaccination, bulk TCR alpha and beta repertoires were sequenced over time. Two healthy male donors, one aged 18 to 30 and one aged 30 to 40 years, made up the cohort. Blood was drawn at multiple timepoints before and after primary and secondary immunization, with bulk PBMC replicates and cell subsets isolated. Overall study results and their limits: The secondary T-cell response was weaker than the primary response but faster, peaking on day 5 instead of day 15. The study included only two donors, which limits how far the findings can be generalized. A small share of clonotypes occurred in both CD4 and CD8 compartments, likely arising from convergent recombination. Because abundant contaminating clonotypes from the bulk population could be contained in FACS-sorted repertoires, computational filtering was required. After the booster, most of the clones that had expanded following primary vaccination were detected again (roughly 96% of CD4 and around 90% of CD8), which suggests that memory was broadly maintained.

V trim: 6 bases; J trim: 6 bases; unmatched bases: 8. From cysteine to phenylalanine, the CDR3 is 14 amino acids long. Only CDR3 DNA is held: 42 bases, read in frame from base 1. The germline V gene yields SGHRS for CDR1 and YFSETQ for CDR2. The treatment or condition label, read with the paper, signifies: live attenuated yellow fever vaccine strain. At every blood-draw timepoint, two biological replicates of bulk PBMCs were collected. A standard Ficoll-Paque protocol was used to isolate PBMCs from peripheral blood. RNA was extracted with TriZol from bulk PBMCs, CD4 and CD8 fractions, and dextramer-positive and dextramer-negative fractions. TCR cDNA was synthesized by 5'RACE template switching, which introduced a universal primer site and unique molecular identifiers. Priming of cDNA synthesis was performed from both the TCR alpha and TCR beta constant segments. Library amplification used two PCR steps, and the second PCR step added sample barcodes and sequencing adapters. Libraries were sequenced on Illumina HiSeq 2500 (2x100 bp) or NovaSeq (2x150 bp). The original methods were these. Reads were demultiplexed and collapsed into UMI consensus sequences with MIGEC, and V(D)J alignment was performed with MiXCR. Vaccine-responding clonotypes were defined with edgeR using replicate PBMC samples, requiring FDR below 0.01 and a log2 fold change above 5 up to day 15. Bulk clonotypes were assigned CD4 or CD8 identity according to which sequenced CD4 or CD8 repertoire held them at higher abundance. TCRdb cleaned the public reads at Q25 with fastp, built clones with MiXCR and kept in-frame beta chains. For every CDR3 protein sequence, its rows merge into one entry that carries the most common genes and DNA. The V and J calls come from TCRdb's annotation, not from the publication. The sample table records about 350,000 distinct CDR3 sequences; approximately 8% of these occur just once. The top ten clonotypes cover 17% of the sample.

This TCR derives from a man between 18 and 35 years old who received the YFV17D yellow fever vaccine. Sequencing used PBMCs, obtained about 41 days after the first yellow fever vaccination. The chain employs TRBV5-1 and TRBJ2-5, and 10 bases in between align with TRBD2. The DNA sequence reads TGCGCCAGCAACGATCCTAGCGGGGGCAAGACCCAGTACTTC. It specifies CASNDPSGGKTQYF.